These 32 T cell receptor beta chains came from one sample sequenced in a study of blood T cell repertoires in COVID-19. Some clones are missing from TCRdb's copy, which holds only in-frame ones; the method was immunoSEQ multiplex PCR. The sample consists of about 170,000 clones, roughly nine tenths of them appearing once. The specimen was peripheral blood. The receptors were gathered from a man between 65 and 79 years old with acute or convalescent COVID-19.

The chain employs TRBV10-3 and TRBJ1-3, with D maybe TRBD1 (6 bases). Germline CDR1 is ENHRY and CDR2 is SYGVKD. V was shortened by 9 bases and J by 4 bases, with 10 bases between the two germline ends. This CDR3 contains 12 residues. CDR3 DNA sequence: TGTGCCATTGGACAGCCCGGAAACACCATATATTTT. This translates into CAIGQPGNTIYF.

The rearrangement links TRBV28 to TRBJ1-2, with 9 positions matching TRBD1. The CDR3 covers 13 residues. CDR1 MDHEN and CDR2 SYDVKM come from the germline V gene. V lost 4 bases to trimming and J lost 6 bases; unmatched junction nucleotides: 3. CDR3 loop: CASSWTGDDGYTF. In nucleotides, the CDR3 is TGTGCCAGCAGTTGGACAGGGGACGATGGCTACACCTTC.

This chain connects TRBV12-3 or TRBV12-4 to TRBJ2-7; no firm D call. With 7 bases removed from V and 3 bases from J, the gap between germline ends came to 10 bases. The CDR3 spans 12 residues. In DNA form, the CDR3 reads TGTGCCAGCACCCTTGAGCGCTACGAGCAGTACTTC. Protein product: CASTLERYEQYF.

The chain links TRBV7-8 to TRBJ1-2; D is perhaps TRBD1 (6 bases). V lost 2 bases and J 4 bases, leaving 11 bases between the germline ends. The CDR3 is made up of 14 amino acids. The germline V gene has CDR1 SGHVS and CDR2 FQNEAQ. Here the CDR3 DNA reads TGTGCCAGCAGCTTACTGGGGGCTGGCTATGGCTACACCTTC. This encodes CASSLLGAGYGYTF.

The chain recombines TRBV5-1 with TRBJ1-1, with D possibly matching TRBD1 (5 bases). Germline values: CDR1 SGHRS, CDR2 YFSETQ. The ends were cut back, 0 bases at V and 4 bases at J, with 16 bases in the middle. This CDR3 has 16 residues. For the CDR3, the DNA is TGCGCCAGCAGCTTGGAAATGGTAGGGGCCGGCACTGAAGCTTTCTTT. Protein sequence: CASSLEMVGAGTEAFF. Full variable domain (outside the CDR3, taken from reference TRBV5-1 and TRBJ1-1): KAGVTQTPRYLIKTRGQQVTLSCSPISGHRSVSWYQQTPGQGLQFLFEYFSETQRNKGNFPGRFSGRQFSNSRSEMNVSTLELGDSALYLCASSLEMVGAGTEAFFGQGTRLTVV.

J is TRBJ2-7 and V is TRBV2; TRBD1 might be the D (5 bases). The CDR3 loop spans 14 amino acids. V was trimmed by 6 bases and J by 4 bases, leaving 16 bases between them. Per the germline V gene, CDR1 is SNHLY and CDR2 is FYNNEI. DNA for the CDR3: TGTGCCAGCAGGACTGATGGGGCTCGGTACGAGCAGTACTTC. This codes for CASRTDGARYEQYF.

This clone was observed a single time. V usage is TRBV2 and J usage is TRBJ1-5; possibly TRBD1 for D (5 bases). CDR3 length: 14 residues. Per the germline V gene, CDR1 is SNHLY and CDR2 is FYNNEI. Between the trimmed V and J ends, which lost 6 bases and 5 bases, there was a span of 14 bases. The CDR3 region has the DNA TGTGCCAGCAGCGGGGGGAGTCGGTATCAGCCCCAGCATTTT. This codes for CASSGGSRYQPQHF.

CDR3: CASSSFRGGTGNTIYF. CDR3 DNA sequence: TGCGCCAGCAGCTCATTTCGGGGGGGAACTGGAAACACCATATATTTT. The chain links TRBV5-1 to TRBJ1-3, with D possibly matching TRBD1 (5 bases). CDR3 length equals 16 residues. From germline, CDR1 is SGHRS and CDR2 YFSETQ. V lost 3 bases to trimming and J lost 2 bases, with 15 bases between them.

A word on this clone: Other nucleotide sequences in the sample specify the same CDR3. V and J are TRBV5-1 and TRBJ2-1; D possibly corresponds to TRBD2 (6 bases). Germline values: CDR1 SGHRS, CDR2 YFSETQ. The germline V and J ends were trimmed by 0 bases and 0 bases, with 7 bases remaining between them. This CDR3 is built from 15 residues. The CDR3 bases are TGCGCCAGCAGCTTGGACGGGAGCTCCTACAATGAGCAGTTCTTC. Protein product: CASSLDGSSYNEQFF.

The chain joins TRBV10-3 to TRBJ1-1; D possibly corresponds to TRBD1 (5 bases). Trimming cost V 4 bases and J 1 base, with 7 bases left between them. Germline CDR1 is ENHRY and CDR2 is SYGVKD. This CDR3 contains 13 residues. The CDR3 reads CAISAGKNTEAFF. For the CDR3, the DNA is TGTGCCATCAGTGCAGGGAAGAACACTGAAGCTTTCTTT.

A single count supports this clone. V and J are TRBV27 and TRBJ2-5; D not resolved. Germline CDR1 and CDR2: MNHEY and SMNVEV (reference sequence). The CDR3 has 16 amino acids. The V end was cut by 2 bases, the J end by 5 bases, with 18 bases between. CDR3 loop: CASSLRPPGFAETQYF. CDR3 DNA: TGTGCCAGCAGTTTACGCCCCCCAGGCTTTGCGGAGACCCAGTACTTC.

The chain combines TRBV13 with TRBJ1-1, with D tentatively TRBD1 (5 bases). The germline V gene has CDR1 PRHDT and CDR2 FYEKMQ (reference sequence). The CDR3 has 14 residues. V was shortened by 6 bases and J by 0 bases, with 11 bases between the two germline ends. The CDR3 sequence is CASRWRGLNTEAFF. The CDR3, as DNA: TGTGCCAGCAGGTGGCGGGGACTGAACACTGAAGCTTTCTTT. The full variable domain, with the rest looked up from reference TRBV13 and TRBJ1-1, is AAGVIQSPRHLIKEKRETATLKCYPIPRHDTVYWYQQGPGQDPQFLISFYEKMQSDKGSIPDRFSAQQFSDYHSELNMSSLELGDSALYFCASRWRGLNTEAFFGQGTRLTVV.

The gene calls are TRBV27 and TRBJ1-4; 9 positions match TRBD1. This CDR3 is built from 14 residues. Germline loops: CDR1 MNHEY, CDR2 SMNVEV (reference sequence). V lost 5 bases, J lost 8 bases, and 6 bases stayed unmatched. The CDR3 region is CASSLRDRVEKLFF. In DNA, the CDR3 is TGTGCCAGCAGTCTCCGGGACAGGGTCGAAAAACTGTTTTTT.

The V and J genes are TRBV5-1 and TRBJ1-4, with a weak D call TRBD1 (6 bases). Germline CDR1 SGHRS, CDR2 YFSETQ. Trimming stripped 0 bases from V and 4 bases from J, with 13 bases between. The CDR3 is made up of 16 amino acids. The CDR3 bases are TGCGCCAGCAGCTTGGCCGTGGGGGCGGGTAATGAAAAACTGTTTTTT. Encoded protein: CASSLAVGAGNEKLFF.

The chain couples TRBV19 to TRBJ2-1; 8 bases line up with TRBD2. The germline V gene has CDR1 LNHDA and CDR2 SQIVND (reference sequence). The CDR3 covers 15 residues. The ends lost 5 bases at V and 8 bases at J; junction bases unmatched: 11. DNA of the CDR3: TGTGCCAGTAGTCTTGCGAGCGGGAGTAGGTATGAGCAGTTCTTC. Amino acids: CASSLASGSRYEQFF.

The chain has TRBV5-1 and TRBJ1-1, with TRBD1 matching 8 bases. This CDR3 has 14 amino acids. Per germline, CDR1 SGHRS and CDR2 YFSETQ. V trimming: 4 bases; J trimming: 6 bases; junction bases outside the gene matches: 8. CDR3: CASSPDRVKAEAFF. The CDR3 nucleotides read TGCGCCAGCAGCCCGGACAGGGTAAAGGCTGAAGCTTTCTTT.

The chain joins TRBV5-8 to TRBJ1-2; TRBD1 is a possible D gene (6 bases). Germline CDR1 SGHTS, CDR2 YDEGEE. V lost 2 bases and J 5 bases, leaving 7 bases between the germline ends. This CDR3 comprises 12 residues. CDR3 DNA sequence: TGTGCCAGCAGCTTAAGGGGGTATGGCTACACCTTC. Its protein is CASSLRGYGYTF.

The J gene is TRBJ2-7, the V gene TRBV7-2; 11 bases are a match to TRBD2. The CDR3 has 18 residues. Germline V CDR1 and CDR2: SGHTA, FQGNSA. V lost 3 bases and J lost 0; bases outside the gene matches: 10. CDR3 nucleotide sequence: TGTGCCAGCAGCTTTGCGTCTAGCGGGGGGCCAAGCTCCTACGAGCAGTACTTC. Amino acids: CASSFASSGGPSSYEQYF.

The V and J genes are TRBV2 and TRBJ2-2; no firm D call. Trimming took off 8 bases at V and 0 bases at J, with 7 bases between the two ends. This CDR3 region has 13 residues. Per the germline V gene, CDR1 is SNHLY and CDR2 is FYNNEI. The CDR3 DNA reads as TGTGCCAGCGCGTACGCGAACACCGGGGAGCTGTTTTTT. It encodes CASAYANTGELFF. Using reference TRBV2 and TRBJ2-2 for the parts outside the CDR3, the full variable domain is EPEVTQTPSHQVTQMGQEVILRCVPISNHLYFYWYRQILGQKVEFLVSFYNNEISEKSEIFDDQFSVERPDGSNFTLKIRSTKLEDSAMYFCASAYANTGELFFGEGSRLTVL.

V gene TRBV4-3 combines with J gene TRBJ1-6; D is uncertain. Trimming took off 0 bases at V and 6 bases at J, with 18 bases between the two ends. This CDR3 is built from 18 residues. CDR1 and CDR2 (germline): LGHNA, YSLEER. The CDR3 DNA is TGCGCCAGCAGCCAAGAAGCCCCCGGTGATTATATTAATTCACCCCTCCACTTT. It encodes CASSQEAPGDYINSPLHF.

This chain uses TRBV4-2 with TRBJ1-6, with 8 bases fitting TRBD1. Germline V gene data show CDR1 as LGHNA and CDR2 as YNFKEQ. With V trimmed by 1 base and J by 9 bases, 5 bases remained unmatched. This CDR3 is built from 15 residues. The CDR3 DNA sequence: TGTGCCAGCAGCCAAGCGGACAGGGATGGTTCACCCCTCCACTTT. Amino acid sequence: CASSQADRDGSPLHF.

The chain combines TRBV9 with TRBJ2-2; no clear D. The CDR3 spans 14 residues. The germline V gene encodes CDR1 SGDLS and CDR2 YYNGEE. V was shortened by 0 bases and J by 4 bases, with 7 bases between the two germline ends. CDR3: CASSVVEFTGELFF. DNA for the CDR3: TGTGCCAGCAGCGTAGTGGAGTTCACCGGGGAGCTGTTTTTT.

The chain links TRBV29-1 to TRBJ2-1; 14 nucleotides align to TRBD2. This CDR3 contains 20 residues. Germline trimming cut 7 bases from V and 0 bases from J; bases unmatched to any gene: 17. Germline-derived CDR1 and CDR2 are SQVTM and ANQGSEA. This CDR3 reads CSAIGATSGRAVSSYNEQFF. In DNA form, the CDR3 reads TGCAGCGCCATAGGGGCGACTAGCGGGAGGGCCGTAAGCTCCTACAATGAGCAGTTCTTC.

Details on this clone: Other DNA sequences of this sample code for an identical CDR3. This chain links TRBV7-3 with TRBJ2-5; a weak D match, TRBD1 (6 bases). CDR3 length: 14 residues. V was shortened by 6 bases and J by 1 base, with 12 bases between the two germline ends. Germline V gene sequence: CDR1 SGHTA, CDR2 FQGTGA. The DNA for the CDR3 is TGTGCCAGCAGTCCTACAGGGCTCCAAGAGACCCAGTACTTC. Translating gives CASSPTGLQETQYF.

The chain is built from TRBV27 and TRBJ1-2; no definite D call. Trimming left V 5 bases short and J 5 bases short, with 15 bases between. The CDR3 contains 14 residues. The V gene's germline CDR1 is MNHEY and CDR2 SMNVEV (reference sequence). The CDR3 is CASSPREVQYGYTF. The CDR3 region has the DNA TGTGCCAGCAGTCCCCGGGAGGTCCAATATGGCTACACCTTC.

The J gene is TRBJ1-5, the V gene TRBV19, with 9 nucleotides matching TRBD1. Losses at the gene ends were 6 bases for V and 3 bases for J; bases not matched to a gene: 9. CDR1 LNHDA and CDR2 SQIVND come from the germline V gene (reference sequence). The CDR3 totals 16 residues. The CDR3 region is CASSSGTGIYNQPQHF. In nucleotides, the CDR3 is TGTGCCAGTAGCTCCGGGACAGGGATTTACAATCAGCCCCAGCATTTT.

V and J are TRBV3-1 (or the pseudogene TRBV3-2) and TRBJ1-4; weak D call: TRBD1 (6 bases). Trimming pared 6 bases from V and 4 bases from J, leaving 18 bases between. Germline V gene data show CDR1 as LGHDT and CDR2 as YNNKEL (reference sequence). This CDR3 contains 16 residues. CDR3 amino acids: CASSPGQSFLNEKLFF. The CDR3 bases are TGTGCCAGCAGTCCCGGACAGAGCTTTCTTAATGAAAAACTGTTTTTT.

V gene TRBV5-1 combines with J gene TRBJ2-7, with unresolved D. Germline lookup yields CDR1 SGHRS and CDR2 YFSETQ. The CDR3 sequence is 13 residues long. Trimming shortened V by 0 bases and J by 9 bases, and 13 bases separated the two germline ends. DNA of the CDR3: TGCGCCAGCAGCTTGGACCCGTCGGGTTGGCAGTACTTC. It translates to CASSLDPSGWQYF.

This clone was detected once. The rearrangement joins TRBV28 to TRBJ2-7, with unresolved D. Trimming shortened V by 2 bases and J by 5 bases, and 10 bases separated the two germline ends. CDR1 and CDR2 (germline): MDHEN, SYDVKM. The CDR3 is 13 residues long. Here the CDR3 reads CASSLPVRDEQYF. In DNA, the CDR3 is TGTGCCAGCAGTTTACCGGTCCGGGACGAGCAGTACTTC.

The chain employs TRBV9 and TRBJ2-7; possible D gene TRBD1, 6 bases. Germline values: CDR1 SGDLS, CDR2 YYNGEE. CDR3 length equals 15 residues. V was trimmed by 0 bases and J by 2 bases, leaving 12 bases between them. The CDR3, as DNA: TGTGCCAGCAGCGTAGGTGGACAGACCCCCTACGAGCAGTACTTC. Translating it yields CASSVGGQTPYEQYF.

The V call is TRBV7-3, the J call TRBJ2-1; D unclear. V lost 0 bases and J lost 5, with 5 bases in between. CDR1 and CDR2 from the germline V gene are SGHTA and FQGTGA. The CDR3 runs 13 residues. The chain's CDR3 is CASSLTPDNEQFF. The CDR3 nucleotides are TGTGCCAGCAGCTTAACTCCCGACAATGAGCAGTTCTTC.

The chain links TRBV6-2 or TRBV6-3 to TRBJ1-1, with TRBD1 as a possible D gene (5 bases). The CDR3 is 12 residues long. CDR1 is MNHEY and CDR2 is SVGEGT in the germline V gene. Between the trimmed V and J ends, which lost 4 bases and 5 bases, there was a span of 8 bases. The CDR3 here is CASSSRVTEAFF. CDR3 nucleotides: TGTGCCAGCAGTTCCAGGGTGACTGAAGCTTTCTTT.